The 17 T cell receptor beta chains presented below share a single source sample, sequenced in a study of blood T cell repertoires in COVID-19 (dated by TCRdb to about 2020). Libraries were built with the immunoSEQ multiplex PCR assay. TCRdb obtained this table from immuneACCESS and retained in-frame rearrangements with V and J assigned. These tables miss some clones; where compared with another copy, unresolved V genes account for less than half of the shortfall, and the remainder is unexplained. A total of 130,000 or so clones appear in this sample, around 89% of them only once. 18% of the sample belongs to the ten largest clones. The source material was peripheral blood. These receptors came from a man between 45 and 60 years old with active or convalescent COVID-19.

The gene calls are TRBV4-1 and TRBJ2-7; TRBD2 is a possible D gene (5 bases). The V end was cut by 0 bases, the J end by 6 bases, with 18 bases between. Germline V gives CDR1 MGHRA, CDR2 YSYEKL. The CDR3 spans 16 residues. The CDR3 DNA is TGCGCCAGCAGCCAAGACCAGACGTCAATAGGGAGCGAGCAGTACTTC. Its protein is CASSQDQTSIGSEQYF.

The chain joins TRBV7-9 to TRBJ1-1, with 9 bases aligning to TRBD1. The CDR3 runs 16 residues. The ends lost 5 bases at V and 6 bases at J; junction bases unmatched: 13. Germline V gives CDR1 SEHNR, CDR2 FQNEAQ (reference sequence). For the CDR3, the DNA is TGTGCCAGCAGCGTAGATTGGCGGGACAGGGCGTCTGAAGCTTTCTTT. It encodes CASSVDWRDRASEAFF.

The table lists this clone with a count of one. The chain combines TRBV6-5 with TRBJ2-3; the D gene is possibly TRBD1 (6 bases). Germline V gene data show CDR1 as MNHEY and CDR2 as SVGAGI. CDR3 length equals 14 residues. V was cut by 5 bases and J by 2 bases, with 11 bases left in between. The CDR3 sequence: CASSPGQITDTQYF. CDR3 bases: TGTGCCAGCAGTCCCGGACAGATCACAGATACGCAGTATTTT.

This clone was seen only once. The V and J genes are TRBV5-6 and TRBJ2-1; the match to TRBD2 covers 9 bases. This CDR3 is built from 15 residues. V was clipped by 4 bases and J by 2 bases; unmatched bases: 4. CDR1 SGHDT and CDR2 YYEEEE come from the germline V gene. Written as DNA, the CDR3 is TGTGCCAGCAGCAATAGCGGGAGCGCCTACAATGAGCAGTTCTTC. Translating it yields CASSNSGSAYNEQFF.

The chain carries TRBV19 and TRBJ2-7, with 8 bases fitting TRBD1. In germline, CDR1 is LNHDA, CDR2 SQIVND (reference sequence). The CDR3 loop spans 13 amino acids. After removal of 6 bases from V and 7 bases from J, the junction contained 8 bases not matched to a gene. For the CDR3, the DNA is TGTGCCAGTAGATCGGCAGGGGGCGGGGAGCAGTACTTC. As protein: CASRSAGGGEQYF.

This sequence joins TRBV3-1 (or the pseudogene TRBV3-2) and TRBJ1-5; TRBD1 agrees at 7 bases. The CDR3 is 16 amino acids. Germline V gene sequence: CDR1 LGHDT, CDR2 YNNKEL (reference sequence). With V trimmed by 2 bases and J by 7 bases, 11 bases remained unmatched. The CDR3: CASSQRRDSGGQPQHF. In DNA form, the CDR3 reads TGTGCCAGCAGCCAAAGAAGGGACAGTGGGGGCCAGCCCCAGCATTTT.

The gene calls are TRBV4-3 and TRBJ1-2, with 12 bases aligning to TRBD1. The germline V gene has CDR1 LGHNA and CDR2 YSLEER. Unmatched junction bases numbered 4, after V lost 1 base and J lost 7 bases. The CDR3 has 15 residues. CDR3 residues: CASSQAGTGGFGYTF. As DNA, the CDR3 is TGCGCCAGCAGCCAAGCCGGGACAGGGGGCTTTGGCTACACCTTC.

This clone was counted a single time. The genes are TRBV7-2 and TRBJ2-1; TRBD1 might be the D (5 bases). CDR3 length equals 17 residues. Germline-derived CDR1 and CDR2 are SGHTA and FQGNSA. With 2 bases removed from V and 0 bases from J, the gap between germline ends came to 14 bases. The CDR3 DNA reads as TGTGCCAGCAGCTTAATCCCATCACAGGTCTCCTACAATGAGCAGTTCTTC. This encodes CASSLIPSQVSYNEQFF.

This clone was counted once. The chain employs TRBV4-2 and TRBJ1-4; D perhaps matches TRBD1 (6 bases). The germline gives CDR1 LGHNA, CDR2 YNFKEQ. V was trimmed by 1 base and J by 4 bases, leaving 10 bases between them. CDR3 size: 15 residues. CDR3 residues: CASSQARGGNEKLFF. The DNA for the CDR3 is TGTGCCAGCAGCCAAGCCAGGGGTGGTAATGAAAAACTGTTTTTT.

The CDR3 loop reads CASSLSLPGAFF. The CDR3 nucleotides read TGTGCCAGCAGCTTATCTTTGCCAGGGGCTTTCTTT. The rearrangement joins TRBV7-9 to TRBJ1-1, with D possibly TRBD1 on 5 matching bases. The CDR3 length is 12 residues. Trimming removed 2 bases from V and 11 bases from J, with 12 bases in between. The germline V gene has CDR1 SEHNR and CDR2 FQNEAQ (reference sequence).

The chain joins TRBV28 to TRBJ1-1; 9 bases map to TRBD1. The V gene's germline CDR1 is MDHEN and CDR2 SYDVKM. CDR3 length equals 13 residues. Germline trimming cut 3 bases from V and 4 bases from J; bases unmatched to any gene: 0. The CDR3 bases are TGTGCCAGCAGTTTGACAGGGGGCACTGAAGCTTTCTTT. This codes for CASSLTGGTEAFF.

CDR3 amino acids: CSAGGRRTEAFF. The CDR3 nucleotides read TGCAGCGCCGGGGGGAGGAGGACTGAAGCTTTCTTT. The rearrangement joins TRBV29-1 to TRBJ1-1, with a weak D call TRBD1 (5 bases). CDR1 is SQVTM and CDR2 is ANQGSEA in the germline V gene. The V end lost 7 bases, the J end lost 5 bases, and 14 bases lay between the germline ends. The CDR3 extends over 12 amino acids.

The V gene is TRBV18, the J gene TRBJ1-1, with no clear D. Germline CDR1 and CDR2: KGHSH and LQKENI. The CDR3 contains 13 residues. Trimming took off 6 bases at V and 1 base at J, with 9 bases between the two ends. Here the CDR3 reads CASSESANTEAFF. CDR3 DNA: TGTGCCAGCTCTGAGTCTGCGAACACTGAAGCTTTCTTT.

The chain is built from TRBV21-1 and TRBJ2-1; TRBD1 is the table's D call, not checked against the DNA. TRBV21-1 is recorded as a pseudogene. This CDR3 has 17 residues. The CDR3 DNA reads as TGTGCCAGCAGCAAAGCTCTCCGGACAGGGGCAGGCAATGAGCAGTTCTTC. It specifies CASSKALRTGAGNEQFF.

CDR3 bases: TGTGCCAGCTCACCTAACCCCCCGGGAACCAATCAGCCCCAGCATTTT. It specifies CASSPNPPGTNQPQHF. The genes are TRBV18 and TRBJ1-5; no firm D call. Trimming cost V 3 bases and J 3 bases, with 15 bases left between them. From germline, CDR1 is KGHSH and CDR2 LQKENI. The CDR3 extends over 16 amino acids.

The V and J genes are TRBV12-5 and TRBJ2-1, with 8 bases matching TRBD2. Germline V lookup: CDR1 LGHNT, CDR2 FRNRAP. With V trimmed by 5 bases and J by 7 bases, 7 bases remained unmatched. The CDR3 is made up of 14 amino acids. CDR3 nucleotides: TGTGCTAGTGGTCGCCCGGGGGGGGCGAATGAGCAGTTCTTC. Its translation: CASGRPGGANEQFF.

The genes are TRBV24-1 and TRBJ1-2; D uncertain. CDR1 is KGHDR, CDR2 SFDVKD, per germline. The CDR3 loop spans 13 amino acids. The V gene lost 9 bases and the J gene lost 3 bases, with 13 bases spanning the gap. This CDR3 reads CATEGRADYGYTF. CDR3 bases: TGTGCCACCGAGGGTCGGGCGGACTATGGCTACACCTTC.